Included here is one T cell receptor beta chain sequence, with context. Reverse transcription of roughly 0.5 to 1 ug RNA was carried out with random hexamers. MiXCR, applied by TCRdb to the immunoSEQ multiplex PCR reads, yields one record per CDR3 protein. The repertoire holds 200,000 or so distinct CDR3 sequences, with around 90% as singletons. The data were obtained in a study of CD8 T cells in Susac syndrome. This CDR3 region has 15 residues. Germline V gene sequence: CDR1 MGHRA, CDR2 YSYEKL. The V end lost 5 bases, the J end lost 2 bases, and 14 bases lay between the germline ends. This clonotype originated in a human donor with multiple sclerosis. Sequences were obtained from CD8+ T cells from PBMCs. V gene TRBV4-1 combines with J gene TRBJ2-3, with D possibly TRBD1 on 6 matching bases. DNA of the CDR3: TGCGCCAGCAGCTCCATGGGGGCTCCCACAGATACGCAGTATTTT. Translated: CASSSMGAPTDTQYF.